This TCR beta chain was recorded in a study of beta chain features in type 1 diabetes. The overall study: Examination covered around 98 million sorted cells spanning all samples.

There are 15 residues in the CDR3. V was pared by 5 bases and J by 0 bases, with 8 bases between. Germline V CDR1 and CDR2: SEHNR, FQNEAQ (reference sequence). As to this clone: Its antigen is unidentified.

Study outcomes and limitations: cDNA-based reads could over-represent cells with high TCR expression.

The whole isolated RNA underwent reverse transcription, so sequencing captured expressed TCRB transcripts. Sequenced by immunoSEQ multiplex PCR; TCRdb stores in-frame clones only, minus some. The table has just over 600,000 clones, about a sixth seen once. This TCR came from a man aged 18 to 30 in good health. The sample consisted of naive CD4+ T cells from blood. The rearrangement links TRBV7-9 to TRBJ2-6, with no clear D. CDR3 in amino acids: CASSLQNSGANVLTF. CDR3 sequence (DNA): TGTGCCAGCAGCCTACAGAACTCTGGGGCCAACGTCCTGACTTTC. Supplemented by reference TRBV7-9 and TRBJ2-6, the full variable domain reads DTGVSQNPRHKITKRGQNVTFRCDPISEHNRLYWYRQTLGQGPEFLTYFQNEAQLEKSRLLSDRFSAERPKGSFSTLEIQRTEQGDSAMYLCASSLQNSGANVLTFGAGSRLTVL.